The clone carrying this T cell receptor (beta chain) has more than one count but fewer than ten. The treatment denotes: randomized to nivolumab then ipilimumab (arm A) or the reverse (arm B). Profiling relied on immunoSEQ multiplex PCR, and the TCRdb table lists in-frame clones only, not all of them. The sample has about 12,000 clones, around 20% seen once. The data are from a study of sequential checkpoint blockade in melanoma. Study context: Randomization was 1:1 between first-line nivolumab→ipilimumab and ipilimumab→nivolumab.

V was pared by 5 bases and J by 2 bases, with 13 bases between. The CDR3 is made up of 15 amino acids. Looked up from germline, CDR1 is SGHNT and CDR2 is YENEEA. This sequence joins TRBV11-3 and TRBJ1-5; no clear D. This specimen was tumor tissue (inferred from file names), taken from a patient given nivolumab and ipilimumab in sequence. The TCR was taken from a human donor with melanoma. The CDR3 loop is CASSLDGRGNQPQHF. CDR3 nucleotides: TGTGCCAGCAGCCTCGACGGAAGGGGCAATCAGCCCCAGCATTTT.